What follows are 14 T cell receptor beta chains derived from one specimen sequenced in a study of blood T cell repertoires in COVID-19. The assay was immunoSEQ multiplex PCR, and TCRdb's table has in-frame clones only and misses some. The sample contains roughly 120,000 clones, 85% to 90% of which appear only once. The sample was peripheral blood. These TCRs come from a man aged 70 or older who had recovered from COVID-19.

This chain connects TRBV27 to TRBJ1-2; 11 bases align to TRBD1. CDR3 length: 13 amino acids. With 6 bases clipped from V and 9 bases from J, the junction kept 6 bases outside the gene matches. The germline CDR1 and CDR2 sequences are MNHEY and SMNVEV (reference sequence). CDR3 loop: CASRSGQGGRYTF. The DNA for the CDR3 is TGTGCCAGCAGATCGGGACAGGGGGGTCGCTACACCTTC.

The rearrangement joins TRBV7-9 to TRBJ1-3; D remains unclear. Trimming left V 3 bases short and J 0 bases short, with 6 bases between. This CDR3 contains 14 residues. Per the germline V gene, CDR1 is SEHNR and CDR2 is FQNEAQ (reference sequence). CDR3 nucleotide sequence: TGTGCCAGCAGCTTTCAAAACTCTGGAAACACCATATATTTT. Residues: CASSFQNSGNTIYF.

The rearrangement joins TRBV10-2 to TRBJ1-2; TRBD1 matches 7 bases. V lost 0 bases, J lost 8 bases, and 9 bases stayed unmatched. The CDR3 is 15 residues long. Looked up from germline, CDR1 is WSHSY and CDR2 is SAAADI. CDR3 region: CASSESTGKVVGYTF. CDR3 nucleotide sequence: TGCGCCAGCAGTGAGTCGACAGGGAAGGTAGTCGGCTACACCTTC.

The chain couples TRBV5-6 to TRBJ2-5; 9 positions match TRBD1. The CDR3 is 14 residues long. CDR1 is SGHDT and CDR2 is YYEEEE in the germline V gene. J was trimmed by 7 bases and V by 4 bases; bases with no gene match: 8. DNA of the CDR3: TGTGCCAGCAGCATGGGACAGGGAACTGGGACCCAGTACTTC. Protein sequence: CASSMGQGTGTQYF.

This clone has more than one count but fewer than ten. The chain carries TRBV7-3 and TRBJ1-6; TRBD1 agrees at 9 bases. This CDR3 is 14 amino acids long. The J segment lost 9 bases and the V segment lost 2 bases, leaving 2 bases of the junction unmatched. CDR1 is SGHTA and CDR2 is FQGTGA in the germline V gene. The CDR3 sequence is CASSLGTGSSPLHF. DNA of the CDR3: TGTGCCAGCAGCTTAGGGACAGGGTCTTCACCCCTCCACTTT. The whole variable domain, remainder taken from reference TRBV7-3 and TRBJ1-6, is GAGVSQTPSNKVTEKGKYVELRCDPISGHTALYWYRQSLGQGPEFLIYFQGTGAADDSGLPNDRFFAVRPEGSVSTLKIQRTERGDSAVYLCASSLGTGSSPLHFGNGTRLTVT.

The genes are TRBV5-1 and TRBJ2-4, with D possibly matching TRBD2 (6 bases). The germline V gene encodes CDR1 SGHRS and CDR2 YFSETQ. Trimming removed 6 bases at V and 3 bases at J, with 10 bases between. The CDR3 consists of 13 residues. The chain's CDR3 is CASTGGLKNIQYF. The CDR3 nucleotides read TGCGCCAGCACCGGGGGACTCAAAAACATTCAGTACTTC.

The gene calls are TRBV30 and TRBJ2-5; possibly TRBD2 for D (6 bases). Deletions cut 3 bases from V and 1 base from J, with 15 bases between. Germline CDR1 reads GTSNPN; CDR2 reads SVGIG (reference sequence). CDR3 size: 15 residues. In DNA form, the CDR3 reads TGTGCCTGGAGCGCCGCGGGGAAACCCCAAGAGACCCAGTACTTC. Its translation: CAWSAAGKPQETQYF.

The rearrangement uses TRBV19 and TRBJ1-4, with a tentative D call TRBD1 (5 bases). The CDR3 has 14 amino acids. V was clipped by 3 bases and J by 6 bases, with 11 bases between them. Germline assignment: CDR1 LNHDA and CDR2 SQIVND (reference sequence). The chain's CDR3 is CASSISGGDEKLFF. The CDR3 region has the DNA TGTGCCAGTAGTATCTCGGGGGGGGATGAAAAACTGTTTTTT.

The CDR3: CPPAGLAGSSDTQYF. CDR3 bases: TGTCCCCCTGCCGGGCTAGCGGGAAGTTCGGATACGCAGTATTTT. The V and J genes are TRBV5-4 and TRBJ2-3; 9 bases map to TRBD2. Germline lookup yields CDR1 SGHNT and CDR2 YYREEE (reference sequence). The CDR3 has 15 amino acids.

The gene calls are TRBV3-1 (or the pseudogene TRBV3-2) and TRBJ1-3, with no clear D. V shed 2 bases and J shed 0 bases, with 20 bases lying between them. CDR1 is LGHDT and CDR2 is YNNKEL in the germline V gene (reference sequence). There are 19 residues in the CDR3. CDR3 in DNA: TGTGCCAGCAGCCAACTAGCTTGGGGTGAAGCAATCTCTGGAAACACCATATATTTT. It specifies CASSQLAWGEAISGNTIYF.

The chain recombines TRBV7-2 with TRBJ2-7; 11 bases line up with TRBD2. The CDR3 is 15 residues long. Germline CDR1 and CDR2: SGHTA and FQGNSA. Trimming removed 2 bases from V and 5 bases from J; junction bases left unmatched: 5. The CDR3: CASSLNLAGGHEQYF. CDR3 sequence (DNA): TGTGCCAGCAGCTTAAACCTAGCGGGAGGCCACGAGCAGTACTTC.

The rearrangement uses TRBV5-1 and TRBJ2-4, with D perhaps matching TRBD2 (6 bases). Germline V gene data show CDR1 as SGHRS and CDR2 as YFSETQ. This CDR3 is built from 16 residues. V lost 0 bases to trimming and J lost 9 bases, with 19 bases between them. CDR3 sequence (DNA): TGCGCCAGCAGCTTGGTAGTCGGGGGAGATAAGGGCATTCAGTACTTC. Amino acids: CASSLVVGGDKGIQYF.

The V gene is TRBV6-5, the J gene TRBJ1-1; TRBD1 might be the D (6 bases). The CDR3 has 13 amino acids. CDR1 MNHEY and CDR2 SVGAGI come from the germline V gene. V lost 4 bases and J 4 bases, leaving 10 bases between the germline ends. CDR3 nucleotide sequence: TGTGCCAGCAGTTTTCGAGGGGGCACTGAAGCTTTCTTT. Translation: CASSFRGGTEAFF.

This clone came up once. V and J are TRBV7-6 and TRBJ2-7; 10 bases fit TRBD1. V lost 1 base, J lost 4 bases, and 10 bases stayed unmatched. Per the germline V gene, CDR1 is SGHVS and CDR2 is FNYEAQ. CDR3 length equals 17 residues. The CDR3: CASSLGALDRGIYEQYF. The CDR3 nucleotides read TGTGCCAGCAGCTTAGGTGCATTGGACAGGGGGATTTACGAGCAGTACTTC.